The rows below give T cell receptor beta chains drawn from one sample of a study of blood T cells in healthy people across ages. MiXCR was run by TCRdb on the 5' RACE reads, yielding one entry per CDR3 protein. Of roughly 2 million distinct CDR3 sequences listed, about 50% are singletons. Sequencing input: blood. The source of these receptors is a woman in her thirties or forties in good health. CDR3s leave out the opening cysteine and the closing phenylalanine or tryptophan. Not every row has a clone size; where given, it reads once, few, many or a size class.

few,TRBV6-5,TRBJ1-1,ASSYSRTGGTEAF
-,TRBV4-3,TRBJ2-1,ASSQDHGGIPNEQF
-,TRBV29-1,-,SVGVSHGGQGETQY
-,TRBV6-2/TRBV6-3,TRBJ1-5,ASSAQGVSNQPQH
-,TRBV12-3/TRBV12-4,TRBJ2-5,ASSPGVSQETQY
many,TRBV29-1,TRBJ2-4,SVRAGKNIQY
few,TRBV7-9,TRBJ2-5,ASSFFGGRDDRETQY
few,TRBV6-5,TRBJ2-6,ASSTGGANVLT
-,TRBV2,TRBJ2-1,ASYGEPGTSGGNNEQF
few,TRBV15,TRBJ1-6,ATSRDPRGDSPLH
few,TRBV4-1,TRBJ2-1,ASSQDQGREQF
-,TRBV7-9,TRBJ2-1,AGDYYNEQF
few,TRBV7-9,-,ASEGVAYEQY
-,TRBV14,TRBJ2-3,ASSLGPGLKLDTQY
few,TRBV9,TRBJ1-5,ASSDGTSLGNQPQH
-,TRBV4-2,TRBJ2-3,ASSRTVRDTQY
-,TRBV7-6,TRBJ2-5,ASSLVTEYQETQY
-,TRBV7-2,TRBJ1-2,ARRTGQDYGYT
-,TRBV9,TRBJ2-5,ASSGEGRNRVEETQY
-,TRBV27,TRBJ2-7,ASSPLAGDPRDEQY
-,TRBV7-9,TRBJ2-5,ASSLSEISGETQY
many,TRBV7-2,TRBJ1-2,ASSSDRANYGYT
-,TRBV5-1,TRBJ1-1,ASSSLWTENTEAF
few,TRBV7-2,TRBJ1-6,ASSPQTGTHSPLH
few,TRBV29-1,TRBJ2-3,SVPPRQGSTDTQY
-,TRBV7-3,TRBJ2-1,ASSPEQVSGGAGEQF
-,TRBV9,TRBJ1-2,ASSVGNTGGHT
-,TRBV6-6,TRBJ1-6,ASSTSGGSSYNSPLH
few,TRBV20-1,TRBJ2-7,SAKRGLLERKQY
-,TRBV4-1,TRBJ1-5,ASNQETGRDIHSNQPQH
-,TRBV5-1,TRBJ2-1,ASSFGGPSYNEQF
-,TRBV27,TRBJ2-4,ASSLIGLANVKNIQY
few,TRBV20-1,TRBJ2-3,SARDDRVGYADTQY
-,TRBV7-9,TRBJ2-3,ASSFQGQADTQY
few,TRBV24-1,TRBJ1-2,ATSEGGQLESYGYT
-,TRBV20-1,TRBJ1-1,SARWVNTEAF
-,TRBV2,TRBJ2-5,ASSEGGLETQY
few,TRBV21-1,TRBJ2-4,ASLTGVLAKNIQY
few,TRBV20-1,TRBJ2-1,SASVGGKPNNEQF
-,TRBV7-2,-,ASSSAGLLYNEQY
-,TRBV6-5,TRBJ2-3,ASSYSIWGLAGGDGDTQY
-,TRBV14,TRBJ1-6,ASSQDNGYNSPLH
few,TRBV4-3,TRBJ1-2,ASSPVRPTNYGYT
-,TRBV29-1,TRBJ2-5,STKGTGGSNEQY
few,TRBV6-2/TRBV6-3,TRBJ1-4,ASSSSGTPSVELF